This T cell receptor (beta chain) was recorded in a study of coeliac disease. General study findings and limits: Active celiac intraepithelial and lamina propria samples had lower TRB and TRG clonality than control samples. Lamina propria and intraepithelial cell fractions may contain each other's cells.

The CDR3 totals 14 residues. Germline CDR1 MNHEY, CDR2 SMNVEV (reference sequence). V lost 4 bases and J lost 10; bases outside the gene matches: 8. Remarks on this clone: The antigen remains unidentified.

Using immunoSEQ multiplex PCR, the repertoire was profiled, and TCRdb retains in-frame clones only, with some absent. Among several thousand clones, about three fifths were seen once, and the ten largest hold about 3%. Sample: lamina propria lymphocytes from the gut. The chain combines TRBV27 with TRBJ2-1, with TRBD2 identical over 9 bases. This receptor was taken from a woman aged 55-70 years with active celiac disease. This CDR3 reads CASSWGIAGVEQFF. The CDR3 bases are TGTGCCAGCAGTTGGGGGATAGCGGGAGTCGAGCAGTTCTTC.